This is a list of T cell receptor beta chains from one sample in a study of early T cells in non-severe SARS-CoV-2 infection. TCRdb analysed the 5' RACE reads with MiXCR anew, one entry per CDR3 protein. Seen here are roughly 76,000 distinct CDR3 sequences, approximately 12% observed once, and the top ten hold about 3.9%. The material sequenced was whole blood. Receptors originate from an adult who was a healthcare worker with PCR-confirmed SARS-CoV-2 infection or an uninfected control (not recorded which). Both conserved end residues are part of each CDR3. The order of the fields is clone size, J gene, D gene, V gene, CDR3 DNA, CDR3 protein. The D gene is left open where the match is weak. Rows may omit the clone size; those that give it use once, few, many or a size class.

abundance: few
j_gene: TRBJ2-1
d_gene: -
v_gene: TRBV24-1
CDR3nt: TGTGCCACCAGTGGGCGCGCGGTCTACAATGAGCAGTTCTTC
CDR3aa: CATSGRAVYNEQFF

abundance: -
j_gene: TRBJ2-1
d_gene: TRBD2
v_gene: TRBV5-1
CDR3nt: TGCGCCAGCAGCTTGGGGAGCGGGACCAACAATGAGCAGTTCTTC
CDR3aa: CASSLGSGTNNEQFF

abundance: few
j_gene: TRBJ1-6
d_gene: TRBD1
v_gene: TRBV4-1
CDR3nt: TGCGCCAGCAGGAACCGGGACAGGGGATCACCCCTCCACTTT
CDR3aa: CASRNRDRGSPLHF

abundance: many
j_gene: TRBJ2-1
d_gene: TRBD2
v_gene: TRBV3-1
CDR3nt: TGTGCCAGCAGCCCCCGGACTAGCCCCTACAATGAGCAGTTCTTC
CDR3aa: CASSPRTSPYNEQFF

abundance: -
j_gene: TRBJ1-1
d_gene: -
v_gene: TRBV24-1
CDR3nt: TGTGCCACCAGTGCTCAGGGGCTTGAAGCTTTCTTT
CDR3aa: CATSAQGLEAFF

abundance: many
j_gene: TRBJ2-1
d_gene: TRBD2
v_gene: TRBV24-1
CDR3nt: TGTGCCACCAGTGGGGGGGGTCACTCCTACAATGAGCAGTTCTTC
CDR3aa: CATSGGGHSYNEQFF

abundance: many
j_gene: TRBJ2-1
d_gene: -
v_gene: TRBV21-1
CDR3nt: TGTGCCAGCAGCAAAGAGTGGCGTGGGTTAGTAATCGGCACTAGCGGGAGCTCCTACAATGAGCAGTTCTTC
CDR3aa: CASSKEWRGLVIGTSGSSYNEQFF

abundance: many
j_gene: TRBJ2-3
d_gene: TRBD2
v_gene: TRBV6-5
CDR3nt: TGTGCCAGCAGGTCCCTAGCGGGAGGAGATACGCAGTATTTT
CDR3aa: CASRSLAGGDTQYF

abundance: many
j_gene: TRBJ2-1
d_gene: -
v_gene: TRBV15
CDR3nt: TGTGCCACCAGCAGAGAGTCCCCAGAGGAACTTCGGCAGTTCTTC
CDR3aa: CATSRESPEELRQFF

abundance: many
j_gene: TRBJ2-1
d_gene: TRBD2
v_gene: TRBV10-2
CDR3nt: TGCGCCAGCAGGACTAGCGGGGGCTACAATGAGCAGTTCTTC
CDR3aa: CASRTSGGYNEQFF

abundance: -
j_gene: TRBJ2-1
d_gene: -
v_gene: TRBV18
CDR3nt: TGTGCCAGCTCAGCCACTCGGGACCTTTACAATGAGCAGTTCTTC
CDR3aa: CASSATRDLYNEQFF

abundance: many
j_gene: TRBJ2-2
d_gene: -
v_gene: TRBV29-1
CDR3nt: TGCAGCGTGCGGGGTTCCGGGGAGCTGTTTTTT
CDR3aa: CSVRGSGELFF

abundance: many
j_gene: TRBJ1-5
d_gene: -
v_gene: TRBV27
CDR3nt: TGTGCCAGCAGTTACAGGGCAAAACAGCCCCAGCATTTT
CDR3aa: CASSYRAKQPQHF

abundance: many
j_gene: TRBJ2-1
d_gene: -
v_gene: TRBV5-1
CDR3nt: TGCGCCAGCAGCCCCCGGAACAGGGTAAACTACAATGAGCAGTTCTTC
CDR3aa: CASSPRNRVNYNEQFF

abundance: few
j_gene: TRBJ1-3
d_gene: TRBD1
v_gene: TRBV6-4
CDR3nt: TGTGCCAGCAGCCCCGGGACAGGGGCTGGAAACACCATATATTTT
CDR3aa: CASSPGTGAGNTIYF

abundance: many
j_gene: TRBJ1-1
d_gene: -
v_gene: TRBV11-2
CDR3nt: TGTGCCAGCAGCCCCTCGAACAGGGCCTCGTTTAGTGAAGCTTTCTTT
CDR3aa: CASSPSNRASFSEAFF

abundance: few
j_gene: TRBJ2-7
d_gene: -
v_gene: TRBV12-3/TRBV12-4
CDR3nt: TGTGCCAGCAGGTCGGAGATCGAGCAGTACTTC
CDR3aa: CASRSEIEQYF

abundance: -
j_gene: TRBJ2-4
d_gene: -
v_gene: TRBV5-1
CDR3nt: TGCGCCAGCAGCCAAGGGAAGGAAAACATTCAGTACTTC
CDR3aa: CASSQGKENIQYF

abundance: few
j_gene: TRBJ1-2
d_gene: TRBD1
v_gene: TRBV27
CDR3nt: TGTGCCAGCAGTTTAACCAGGGGGCAAAATGGCTACACCTTC
CDR3aa: CASSLTRGQNGYTF

abundance: -
j_gene: TRBJ2-2
d_gene: -
v_gene: TRBV7-9
CDR3nt: TGTGCCAGCAGCCCGGACCCCCCAGGTACCGGGGAGCTGTTTTTT
CDR3aa: CASSPDPPGTGELFF

abundance: many
j_gene: TRBJ2-2
d_gene: -
v_gene: TRBV19
CDR3nt: TGTGCCAGTAGTATAGTTGGGGGCACCGGGGAGCTGTTTTTT
CDR3aa: CASSIVGGTGELFF

abundance: -
j_gene: TRBJ1-4
d_gene: -
v_gene: TRBV29-1
CDR3nt: TGCAGCGCACAGGGCAGGGAGGAAAAACTGTTTTTT
CDR3aa: CSAQGREEKLFF

abundance: few
j_gene: TRBJ2-1
d_gene: TRBD2
v_gene: TRBV2
CDR3nt: TGTGCCAGCACCGAGCGGGAGGTCCTCTACAATGAGCAGTTCTTC
CDR3aa: CASTEREVLYNEQFF

abundance: -
j_gene: TRBJ2-6
d_gene: TRBD1
v_gene: TRBV5-1
CDR3nt: TGCGCCAGCAGCCGGACAGGGGGCCCTAGCTCTGGGGCCAACGTCCTGACTTTC
CDR3aa: CASSRTGGPSSGANVLTF

abundance: -
j_gene: TRBJ2-3
d_gene: TRBD2
v_gene: TRBV9
CDR3nt: TGTGCCAGCAGCGTAGGGCTAGCGGCCACAGATACGCAGTATTTT
CDR3aa: CASSVGLAATDTQYF

abundance: many
j_gene: TRBJ1-1
d_gene: -
v_gene: TRBV5-4
CDR3nt: TGTGCCAGCAGTCGGCAGGGAGACACTGAAGCTTTCTTT
CDR3aa: CASSRQGDTEAFF

abundance: -
j_gene: TRBJ2-1
d_gene: TRBD2
v_gene: TRBV10-2
CDR3nt: TGCGCCAGCAGTGGAAGAGCGGGAGTTAATGAGCAGTTCTTC
CDR3aa: CASSGRAGVNEQFF

abundance: few
j_gene: TRBJ1-1
d_gene: -
v_gene: TRBV29-1
CDR3nt: TGCAGCGTTGTCTCAGGAAGTACTGAAGCTTTCTTT
CDR3aa: CSVVSGSTEAFF

abundance: few
j_gene: TRBJ2-7
d_gene: -
v_gene: TRBV7-8
CDR3nt: TGTGCCAGCAGCTTAGGGTATAAGGGTTCCTACGAGCAGTACTTC
CDR3aa: CASSLGYKGSYEQYF

abundance: many
j_gene: TRBJ2-1
d_gene: TRBD2
v_gene: TRBV10-1
CDR3nt: TGCGCCATCCGGACTAGCCCATTACGGGAGCTCTTC
CDR3aa: CAIRTSPLRELF

abundance: many
j_gene: TRBJ2-5
d_gene: TRBD2
v_gene: TRBV18
CDR3nt: TGTGCCAGCTCACCCCGGGAGGTCAGGCGAGAGACCCAGTACTTC
CDR3aa: CASSPREVRRETQYF

abundance: few
j_gene: TRBJ2-1
d_gene: -
v_gene: TRBV28
CDR3nt: TGTGCCAGCAGGGAACGCTACAATGAGCAGTTCTTC
CDR3aa: CASRERYNEQFF

abundance: few
j_gene: TRBJ1-6
d_gene: TRBD1
v_gene: TRBV7-8
CDR3nt: TGTGCCAGCAGTCGACAGGGCAGCGGGGACTCACCCCTCCACTTT
CDR3aa: CASSRQGSGDSPLHF

abundance: -
j_gene: TRBJ2-1
d_gene: TRBD2
v_gene: TRBV5-1
CDR3nt: TGCGCCAGCGGGCTAGCGGAGGGGAATGAGCAGTTCTTC
CDR3aa: CASGLAEGNEQFF

abundance: few
j_gene: TRBJ2-4
d_gene: TRBD2
v_gene: TRBV28
CDR3nt: TGTGCCAGCAAAGGACTAGCGGAGATAAACATTCAGTACTTC
CDR3aa: CASKGLAEINIQYF